The entry below gives a single TCR beta chain sequence along with its context. This sample stems from a study of T-cell reconstitution after alpha-beta-depleted transplantation in children. This sample's TCRbeta library carried unique molecular identifier barcodes. TCRdb passed the PCR reads through MiXCR, listing each CDR3 protein once. The table includes roughly 500,000 distinct CDR3 sequences, less than 35% detected once. The CDR3 covers 15 residues. Trimming removed 1 base from V and 0 bases from J, with 13 bases in between. The germline CDR1 and CDR2 sequences are SQVTM and ANQGSEA. The sample here was PBMCs from the stem cell graft donor, taken from the stem cell graft. The chain couples TRBV29-1 to TRBJ2-7; D is possibly TRBD2 (6 bases). The receptor was derived from a human donor who donated a stem cell graft to a child with aplastic anemia. The CDR3 loop is CSVEGRGINSYEQYF. CDR3 in DNA: TGCAGCGTTGAAGGTCGGGGGATTAACTCCTACGAGCAGTACTTC.